The 8 T cell receptor beta chains reported below all come from one sample, sequenced in a study of blood T cells in healthy people across ages. Combining a sample-barcoded 5' primer with a J-beta primer mix, a second PCR ran for roughly 6 to 12 cycles. TCRdb independently ran MiXCR on the 5' RACE reads; one entry per CDR3 protein. The table lists 650,000 to 1,000,000 distinct CDR3 sequences, about half of them singletons. What was sequenced was blood. The receptors shown here come from an elderly man in good health.

This clonotype was counted only a few times. The chain links TRBV14 to TRBJ1-1; TRBD1 is a possible D gene (5 bases). The CDR3 covers 13 residues. Germline loops: CDR1 SGHDN, CDR2 FVKESK. The V gene lost 6 bases and the J gene lost 2 bases, with 10 bases spanning the gap. The CDR3 nucleotides read TGTGCCAGCAGGAGACAGACAAACACTGAAGCTTTCTTT. Translation: CASRRQTNTEAFF.

J is TRBJ1-2 and V is TRBV6-5; no clear D gene. Germline assignment: CDR1 MNHEY and CDR2 SVGAGI. The CDR3 consists of 14 residues. V was cut by 6 bases and J by 6 bases, with 17 bases left in between. The CDR3 loop is CASRLGNYLDGYTF. The CDR3 coding sequence is TGTGCCAGCAGACTCGGGAATTACCTTGATGGCTACACCTTC.

J is TRBJ2-1 and V is TRBV5-1; 7 nucleotides line up with TRBD1. Germline CDR1 SGHRS, CDR2 YFSETQ. Trimming removed 3 bases from V and 1 base from J; junction bases left unmatched: 10. The CDR3 is made up of 17 amino acids. The CDR3 bases are TGCGCCAGCAGCTCTTCCCCGACAGGGAGATCCTACAATGAGCAGTTCTTC. Its translation is CASSSSPTGRSYNEQFF.

This rearrangement joins TRBV10-3 to TRBJ1-1, with D uncertain. From germline, CDR1 is ENHRY and CDR2 SYGVKD. The germline V and J ends were trimmed by 6 bases and 10 bases, with 18 bases remaining between them. CDR3 length equals 13 residues. The CDR3 sequence: CAISDLGGMTAFF. Written as DNA, the CDR3 is TGTGCCATCAGCGACCTAGGAGGGATGACAGCTTTCTTT.

This clonotype was seen more than once but under ten times. This chain joins TRBV28 and TRBJ1-5; D possibly corresponds to TRBD1 (6 bases). Germline V gene sequence: CDR1 MDHEN, CDR2 SYDVKM. CDR3 length: 14 amino acids. V lost 7 bases and J lost 3, with 13 bases in between. The CDR3 DNA reads as TGTGCCAGCACCGGAGGGGGATCCAATCAGCCCCAGCATTTT. It codes for CASTGGGSNQPQHF.

This clonotype was detected only a few times. The chain is built from TRBV9 and TRBJ2-7; possibly TRBD1 for D (5 bases). V shed 1 base and J shed 2 bases, with 10 bases lying between them. CDR3 length: 14 amino acids. In germline, CDR1 is SGDLS, CDR2 YYNGEE. As DNA, the CDR3 is TGTGCCAGCAGCGTACAGGGTCTAGCCTACGAGCAGTACTTC. This codes for CASSVQGLAYEQYF.

This clonotype was seen more than once but under ten times. V and J are TRBV6-5 and TRBJ2-5, with 9 bases that match TRBD2. Trimming removed 6 bases from V and 4 bases from J; junction bases left unmatched: 9. The germline V gene encodes CDR1 MNHEY and CDR2 SVGAGI. This CDR3 has 15 residues. The CDR3 region has the DNA TGTGCCAGCAGCCCCGGCAGCGGGAGGAGAGAGACCCAGTACTTC. This codes for CASSPGSGRRETQYF.

Points on this clonotype: A junction boundary mismatches the germline segment, possibly from a read error. CDR3 sequence reads: CASSSQTSGYYKQYF. As DNA, the CDR3 is TGTGCCAGCAGCTCTCAGACTAGCGGGTACTACAAGCAGTACTTC. The rearrangement joins TRBV7-2 to TRBJ2-7; 10 bases fit TRBD2. Germline V gene sequence: CDR1 SGHTA, CDR2 FQGNSA. The CDR3 runs to 15 residues.